This passage covers 3 T cell receptor beta chains from one sample sequenced in a study of OX40 agonist ivuxolimab in advanced cancers. The data were produced by immunoSEQ multiplex PCR, yet TCRdb's version contains in-frame clones alone and is incomplete. The repertoire includes more than 55,000 clones, roughly 78% of them detected once, and around 9.9% sits in the top ten. The sequencing here drew on CD4+ or CD8+ T cells sorted from blood, taken in a trial of the OX40 agonist ivuxolimab. The receptors derive from an adult with an advanced solid tumor such as melanoma, head and neck, liver or kidney cancer.

The sample holds one count of this clone. The chain is built from TRBV7-3 and TRBJ1-1, with TRBD1 identical over 7 bases. Germline V lookup: CDR1 SGHTA, CDR2 FQGTGA. The CDR3 is 14 residues long. The junction had 7 bases not matched to a gene; V was cut back by 3 bases and J by 6 bases. The chain's CDR3 is CASSLGQHPPEAFF. CDR3 sequence (DNA): TGTGCCAGCAGCTTGGGACAGCACCCGCCTGAAGCTTTCTTT.

The V gene is TRBV5-1, the J gene TRBJ1-2, with 9 bases identical to TRBD1. Per germline, CDR1 SGHRS and CDR2 YFSETQ. The CDR3 contains 18 residues. The junction had 13 bases not matched to a gene; V was cut back by 0 bases and J by 4 bases. The CDR3 reads CASSLDPLGTGLSYGYTF. CDR3 DNA: TGCGCCAGCAGCTTGGATCCATTAGGGACAGGGCTCTCCTATGGCTACACCTTC.

The chain links TRBV27 to TRBJ2-3; 8 positions agree with TRBD2. V lost 6 bases to trimming and J lost 2 bases; unmatched junction nucleotides: 10. Looked up from germline, CDR1 is MNHEY and CDR2 is SMNVEV (reference sequence). This CDR3 has 16 amino acids. The CDR3 here is CASRFGVAGPTDTQYF. The DNA of the CDR3 is TGTGCCAGCAGGTTCGGGGTAGCGGGGCCCACAGATACGCAGTATTTT.